The next 21 T cell receptor beta chains were all read from a single sample in a study of blood T cells in healthy people across ages. Next came a second PCR, run for about 6 to 12 cycles, which used a sample-barcoded 5' primer along with a J-beta primer mix. A single record per CDR3 protein comes from TCRdb applying MiXCR to the 5' RACE reads. The table records 2 million or so distinct CDR3 sequences, approximately 50% of them present only once. The source material was blood. Receptors originate from a woman in her thirties or forties in good health.

The chain recombines TRBV6-5 with TRBJ2-6, with TRBD1 matching 10 bases. J lost 0 bases, V lost 8 bases, and 4 bases had no gene match. From germline, CDR1 is MNHEY and CDR2 SVGAGI. CDR3 size: 16 residues. This chain's CDR3 is CASGRDRGSGANVLTF. CDR3 nucleotides: TGTGCCAGCGGGAGGGACAGGGGCTCTGGGGCCAACGTCCTGACTTTC.

V and J are TRBV6-6 and TRBJ1-2; TRBD1 agrees at 8 bases. Germline CDR1 and CDR2: MNHNY and SVGAGI (reference sequence). The length of the CDR3 is 12 residues. V shed 11 bases and J 4 bases; nucleotides not matched to a gene: 6. This CDR3 reads CAVDRDTYGYTF. DNA for the CDR3: TGTGCCGTGGACAGGGATACCTATGGCTACACCTTC.

This clonotype appeared once. The chain has TRBV7-3 and TRBJ1-5; no definite D call. The CDR3 contains 13 residues. Looked up from germline, CDR1 is SGHTA and CDR2 is FQGTGA. Trimming stripped 4 bases from V and 3 bases from J, with 7 bases between. The DNA of the CDR3 is TGTGCCAGCAGCTATGCCTTCAATCAGCCCCAGCATTTT. Protein product: CASSYAFNQPQHF.

The chain links TRBV7-6 to TRBJ2-3; D might be TRBD1 (6 bases). Germline lookup yields CDR1 SGHVS and CDR2 FNYEAQ. CDR3 length: 15 residues. Trimming cost V 5 bases and J 1 base, with 13 bases left between them. The CDR3 region has the DNA TGTGCCAGCAGCACAGGGTTGGTTGGCACAGATACGCAGTATTTT. This encodes CASSTGLVGTDTQYF.

The chain has TRBV12-3 or TRBV12-4 and TRBJ1-2; D call uncertain. The CDR3 runs to 13 residues. V was clipped by 3 bases and J by 4 bases, with 9 bases between them. The CDR3 is CASSFEGIYGYTF. The DNA for the CDR3 is TGTGCCAGCAGTTTCGAGGGAATCTATGGCTACACCTTC.

The J gene is TRBJ2-3, the V gene TRBV21-1; TRBD1 reflects the table's D call only, with no check against the DNA. TRBV21-1 is labeled a pseudogene. There are 16 residues in the CDR3. The CDR3 nucleotides are TGTGCCAGCAGCATCAGACAGGGCAGTCGGACAGATACGCAGTATTTT. Its protein product is CASSIRQGSRTDTQYF.

The chain joins TRBV6-5 to TRBJ2-5; 8 bases are shared with TRBD1. The J segment lost 4 bases and the V segment lost 1 base, leaving 5 bases of the junction unmatched. The CDR3 covers 15 residues. Germline V gene data show CDR1 as MNHEY and CDR2 as SVGAGI. The CDR3 region is CASSYWTGRGETQYF. DNA of the CDR3: TGTGCCAGCAGTTACTGGACAGGGCGGGGAGAGACCCAGTACTTC.

The chain employs TRBV12-5 and TRBJ1-2; D is unclear. CDR3 length equals 15 residues. Germline V gene lookup returns CDR1 LGHNT and CDR2 FRNRAP. Trimming took off 6 bases at V and 2 bases at J, with 16 bases between the two ends. The CDR3 loop reads CASGGFLYKNYGYTF. For the CDR3, the DNA is TGTGCTAGTGGGGGCTTTTTGTATAAGAACTATGGCTACACCTTC.

The rearrangement uses TRBV6-2 or TRBV6-3 and TRBJ2-7, with D perhaps matching TRBD2 (6 bases). Germline V gene sequence: CDR1 MNHEY, CDR2 SVGEGT. Trimming stripped 10 bases from V and 2 bases from J, with 12 bases between. The CDR3 loop spans 12 amino acids. The CDR3 is CAIREQPYEQYF. CDR3 nucleotide sequence: TGTGCCATCCGGGAGCAACCCTACGAGCAGTACTTC.

This clonotype was counted only a few times. V and J are TRBV29-1 and TRBJ2-5, with 7 bases lining up with TRBD1. The CDR3 runs 13 residues. V was clipped by 7 bases and J by 2 bases; unmatched bases: 7. Germline lookup yields CDR1 SQVTM and CDR2 ANQGSEA. CDR3 sequence: CSGTGQPQETQYF. The CDR3 DNA reads TGCAGCGGTACGGGACAGCCACAAGAGACCCAGTACTTC.

This clonotype was seen more than once but under ten times. The chain is built from TRBV4-2 and TRBJ2-7, with D maybe TRBD2 (6 bases). Per the germline V gene, CDR1 is LGHNA and CDR2 is YNFKEQ. The V end was cut by 4 bases, the J end by 3 bases, with 16 bases between. The length of the CDR3 is 15 residues. CDR3 sequence reads: CASSPKADSGYEQYF. The CDR3 region has the DNA TGTGCCAGCAGCCCCAAAGCGGATAGCGGCTACGAGCAGTACTTC.

The rearrangement links TRBV25-1 to TRBJ1-1; 7 bases line up with TRBD1. Germline lookup yields CDR1 MGHDK and CDR2 SYGVNS. The V and J ends lost 4 bases and 3 bases, in that order; junction bases with no gene match: 8. This CDR3 is 15 amino acids long. The CDR3 region has the DNA TGTGCCAGCAGTGGACGTTCAGGGGGGCACACTGAAGCTTTCTTT. This sequence encodes CASSGRSGGHTEAFF. Using reference TRBV25-1 and TRBJ1-1 for the parts outside the CDR3, the full variable domain is EADIYQTPRYLVIGTGKKITLECSQTMGHDKMYWYQQDPGMELHLIHYSYGVNSTEKGDLSSESTVSRIRTEHFPLTLESARPSHTSQYLCASSGRSGGHTEAFFGQGTRLTVV.

This clonotype was picked up a small number of times. This chain links TRBV20-1 with TRBJ1-2; 7 nucleotides agree with TRBD1. V was pared by 1 base and J by 4 bases, with 12 bases of the junction left unmatched. The CDR3 loop spans 16 amino acids. CDR1 DFQATT and CDR2 SNEGSKA come from the germline V gene (reference sequence). The CDR3 protein is CSARGGPGTAAYGYTF. The CDR3 nucleotides read TGCAGTGCTAGAGGTGGGCCCGGGACAGCTGCCTATGGCTACACCTTC.

This clonotype has only a few counts. The chain links TRBV12-3 or TRBV12-4 to TRBJ1-6; TRBD1 matches 7 bases. This CDR3 region has 15 residues. The trim removed 6 bases at V and 7 bases at J, leaving 9 bases unmatched. Here the CDR3 reads CASRQTGQANSPLHF. Here the CDR3 DNA reads TGTGCCAGCAGACAGACAGGGCAGGCGAATTCACCCCTCCACTTT.

This clonotype was detected only a few times. The chain links TRBV4-1 to TRBJ2-7; 7 nucleotides line up with TRBD1. V lost 2 bases and J lost 3; bases outside the gene matches: 7. Germline V gene data show CDR1 as MGHRA and CDR2 as YSYEKL. CDR3 size: 15 residues. This CDR3 is CASSQPSGTVYEQYF. In DNA, the CDR3 is TGCGCCAGCAGCCAACCCTCCGGGACAGTCTACGAGCAGTACTTC.

This clonotype was seen a handful of times. The V call is TRBV7-9, the J call TRBJ2-7; D uncertain. Per germline, CDR1 SEHNR and CDR2 FQNEAQ (reference sequence). CDR3 length: 12 residues. With 7 bases removed from V and 4 bases from J, the gap between germline ends came to 11 bases. The CDR3 nucleotides are TGTGCCAGCAACAAGGACCCTTACGAGCAGTACTTC. It encodes CASNKDPYEQYF.

The V call is TRBV12-3 or TRBV12-4, the J call TRBJ2-5; tentatively, D is TRBD2 (6 bases). Deletions cut 4 bases from V and 4 bases from J, with 16 bases between. This CDR3 contains 15 residues. The CDR3 loop reads CASSSPTGLGETQYF. CDR3 in DNA: TGTGCCAGCAGTTCCCCCACGGGACTCGGAGAGACCCAGTACTTC.

J is TRBJ2-6 and V is TRBV27, with D unclear. There are 17 residues in the CDR3. In germline, CDR1 is MNHEY, CDR2 SMNVEV (reference sequence). Deletions cut 2 bases from V and 0 bases from J, with 11 bases between. The CDR3: CASSLGDGSSGANVLTF. The CDR3 nucleotides read TGTGCCAGCAGTTTAGGCGACGGCTCCTCTGGGGCCAACGTCCTGACTTTC.

In this sample, this clonotype turned up a few times. V usage is TRBV27 and J usage is TRBJ2-5, with 7 bases fitting TRBD2. Germline V gene data show CDR1 as MNHEY and CDR2 as SMNVEV (reference sequence). With 1 base clipped from V and 4 bases from J, the junction kept 9 bases outside the gene matches. There are 16 residues in the CDR3. CDR3 region: CASSLFFGGKGETQYF. For the CDR3, the DNA is TGTGCCAGCAGTTTATTTTTCGGGGGGAAGGGAGAGACCCAGTACTTC.

This clonotype was recorded only once. The V gene is TRBV2, the J gene TRBJ2-4, with D unclear. Trimming left V 7 bases short and J 13 bases short, with 14 bases between. Germline CDR1 reads SNHLY; CDR2 reads FYNNEI. The CDR3 contains 11 residues. The CDR3 sequence is CASISADVQYF. CDR3 sequence (DNA): TGTGCCAGCATTTCGGCTGACGTGCAGTACTTC.

The gene calls are TRBV6-2 or TRBV6-3 and TRBJ2-1, with TRBD2 matching over 14 bases. Germline V gene data show CDR1 as MNHEY and CDR2 as SVGEGT. The CDR3 is 20 amino acids. V lost 2 bases and J lost 0; bases outside the gene matches: 9. The CDR3 region is CASSYREGLAGGSSYNEQFF. DNA for the CDR3: TGTGCCAGCAGTTACAGAGAAGGACTAGCGGGGGGATCCTCCTACAATGAGCAGTTCTTC.